These T cell receptor beta chains were read from a single sample in a study of HIV-infected children after antiretroviral therapy interruption. TCRdb itself ran the 3' RACE reads through MiXCR, one entry per CDR3 protein. The sample holds 45,000 to 50,000 distinct CDR3 sequences, about 4.3% seen once. The sample in question was CD45RA+ CD4+ T cells from PBMCs, pooled from several time points, obtained from a donor given antiretroviral therapy, either interrupted or continuous. The receptors shown here come from a pool of human donors with HIV. Both conserved end residues are part of each CDR3. D genes are given only for firm matches. Size values are once, few and many counts, or a class for expanded clones, and some rows have none.

DNA: TGTGCCAGCAGCCAGGGGACGAACACCGGGGAGCTGTTTTTT
CDR3: CASSQGTNTGELFF
V: TRBV2
D: .
size: .
J: TRBJ2-2

DNA: TGCAGTGCTAGTGTTTCAGCGGGGGCCTCCTACGAGCAGTACTTC
CDR3: CSASVSAGASYEQYF
V: TRBV20-1
D: TRBD2
size: many
J: TRBJ2-7

DNA: TGTGCCAGCAGCTTAAATGGGGCGAACACTGAAGCTTTCTTT
CDR3: CASSLNGANTEAFF
V: TRBV7-2
D: .
size: many
J: TRBJ1-1

DNA: TGTGCCAGTAGTATAGATTACGGGCGAGTCGAGCAGTTCTTC
CDR3: CASSIDYGRVEQFF
V: TRBV19
D: .
size: many
J: TRBJ2-1

DNA: TGTGCCAGCAGCCGAAACTCTGGACAGAACGAGCAGTACTTC
CDR3: CASSRNSGQNEQYF
V: TRBV5-5
D: .
size: many
J: TRBJ2-7

DNA: TGTGCCAGCAGCCCCTCCCCCGGGCCAGGCGACGAGCAGTACTTC
CDR3: CASSPSPGPGDEQYF
V: TRBV5-4
D: .
size: few
J: TRBJ2-7

DNA: TGCAGTGCCCAGGATGGGGCCTCCTACGAGCAGTACTTC
CDR3: CSAQDGASYEQYF
V: TRBV20-1
D: .
size: many
J: TRBJ2-7

DNA: TGTGCCAGCCGGGACAGGGCAGATACGCAGTATTTT
CDR3: CASRDRADTQYF
V: TRBV2
D: TRBD1
size: many
J: TRBJ2-3

DNA: TGTGCCAGCATGGAGGGGGGCTCCTACGAGCAGTACTTC
CDR3: CASMEGGSYEQYF
V: TRBV27
D: .
size: many
J: TRBJ2-7

DNA: TGCAGTGCTAGGGCAGGGAGTCAGCCCCAGCATTTT
CDR3: CSARAGSQPQHF
V: TRBV20-1
D: .
size: many
J: TRBJ1-5

DNA: TGTGCCAGCAGCTCTCTGGGACAGGAAGAGACCCAGTACTTC
CDR3: CASSSLGQEETQYF
V: TRBV7-3
D: TRBD1
size: many
J: TRBJ2-5

DNA: TGTGCCAGCAGTGCTCCTGGGGGGGCTGGAAACACCATATATTTT
CDR3: CASSAPGGAGNTIYF
V: TRBV25-1
D: .
size: many
J: TRBJ1-3

DNA: TGTGCCAGCAGCCCCGGACAGAATCAGCCCCAGCATTTT
CDR3: CASSPGQNQPQHF
V: TRBV11-2
D: .
size: many
J: TRBJ1-5

DNA: TGCGCCAGCAGTCCCCAGGGAGCGGGTGAAGCTTTCTTT
CDR3: CASSPQGAGEAFF
V: TRBV5-1
D: .
size: many
J: TRBJ1-1

DNA: TGTGCCAGCAGCTTAGATGGGGTGAAGACAGATACGCAGTATTTT
CDR3: CASSLDGVKTDTQYF
V: TRBV11-2
D: .
size: few
J: TRBJ2-3

DNA: TGCGCCAGCAGCTCGGGACAGGATACCACTGAAGCTTTCTTT
CDR3: CASSSGQDTTEAFF
V: TRBV5-1
D: TRBD1
size: .
J: TRBJ1-1

DNA: TGTGCCAGCAGTCCGGGGGGGCCCTATGGCTACACCTTC
CDR3: CASSPGGPYGYTF
V: TRBV12-3/TRBV12-4
D: .
size: many
J: TRBJ1-2

DNA: TGTGCCAGCAGACGGCCAGGGAATGAGCAGTTCTTC
CDR3: CASRRPGNEQFF
V: TRBV28
D: .
size: many
J: TRBJ2-1

DNA: TGTGCCAGCAGAAGGACTAGCGGGGGGATCGGCACAGATACGCAGTATTTT
CDR3: CASRRTSGGIGTDTQYF
V: TRBV12-3/TRBV12-4
D: TRBD2
size: few
J: TRBJ2-3

DNA: TGCGCCAGCAGCTTTGGATCGGCAGATACGCAGTATTTT
CDR3: CASSFGSADTQYF
V: TRBV5-1
D: .
size: many
J: TRBJ2-3

DNA: TGCGCCAGCAGCTGGGACAGGGCCACTGAAGCTTTCTTT
CDR3: CASSWDRATEAFF
V: TRBV5-1
D: TRBD1
size: many
J: TRBJ1-1

DNA: TGTGCCAGCGGTCCTGACAGGGGAAGCCAGCCCCAGCATTTT
CDR3: CASGPDRGSQPQHF
V: TRBV27
D: TRBD1
size: many
J: TRBJ1-5

DNA: TGTGCCAGCACCTTCAAGGGGGGAGACACTGAAGCTTTCTTT
CDR3: CASTFKGGDTEAFF
V: TRBV2
D: .
size: many
J: TRBJ1-1

DNA: TGTGCCATCGGGGGATGGGGCAATCAGCCCCAGCATTTT
CDR3: CAIGGWGNQPQHF
V: TRBV10-3
D: .
size: many
J: TRBJ1-5

DNA: TGTGCCAGCAGCGACCCGATGAACACTGAAGCTTTCTTT
CDR3: CASSDPMNTEAFF
V: TRBV11-3
D: .
size: few
J: TRBJ1-1

DNA: TGCAGTGCCAAGAGTTACAGGGGAACCTACGAGCAGTACTTC
CDR3: CSAKSYRGTYEQYF
V: TRBV20-1
D: TRBD1
size: many
J: TRBJ2-7

DNA: TGTGCCAGCAGATGGGACAGGGGGAGCAACGAGCAGTACTTC
CDR3: CASRWDRGSNEQYF
V: TRBV6-5
D: TRBD1
size: many
J: TRBJ2-7

DNA: TGTGCCAGCAGCCAAGGGGGGGCGGGATCTGAAGCTTTCTTT
CDR3: CASSQGGAGSEAFF
V: TRBV3-1
D: .
size: many
J: TRBJ1-1

DNA: TGTGCCAGCAGAATGGATCGTCGGACAGGGGACTATGGCTACACCTTC
CDR3: CASRMDRRTGDYGYTF
V: TRBV6-6
D: TRBD1
size: once
J: TRBJ1-2

DNA: TGCAGCGTCGGGGTGTTAGGACAGGGCCGCTACACCTTC
CDR3: CSVGVLGQGRYTF
V: TRBV29-1
D: TRBD1
size: few
J: TRBJ1-2

DNA: TGTGCCAGCAGCTTGACGGCTAGCACAGATACGCAGTATTTT
CDR3: CASSLTASTDTQYF
V: TRBV7-2
D: .
size: many
J: TRBJ2-3

DNA: TGTGCCAGCAGTTTTAATGCCCCAGATACGCAGTATTTT
CDR3: CASSFNAPDTQYF
V: TRBV28
D: .
size: many
J: TRBJ2-3

DNA: TGTGCCAGCAGTCCCGGGACTAATCCTCAGGAGCAGTTCTTC
CDR3: CASSPGTNPQEQFF
V: TRBV2
D: TRBD2
size: many
J: TRBJ2-1

DNA: TGTGCCAGCAACCTTATCCGGGACAGGGGCTCTGAAGCTTTCTTT
CDR3: CASNLIRDRGSEAFF
V: TRBV6-1
D: TRBD1
size: .
J: TRBJ1-1

DNA: TGTGCCACCAGCAGAGACCGGGACAGGGGAACCGGGGAGCTGTTTTTT
CDR3: CATSRDRDRGTGELFF
V: TRBV15
D: TRBD1
size: few
J: TRBJ2-2

DNA: TGTGCCAGCAGTGAAGCTGGGGTTGGCTATGGCTACACCTTC
CDR3: CASSEAGVGYGYTF
V: TRBV6-1
D: .
size: .
J: TRBJ1-2

DNA: TGTGCCAGCAGTTTATTAATCGACCTTCGGAACATGAACACTGAAGCTTTCTTT
CDR3: CASSLLIDLRNMNTEAFF
V: TRBV28
D: .
size: many
J: TRBJ1-1

DNA: TGCAGTGCTAACGACAGGGGGAGGGACGAAAAACTGTTTTTT
CDR3: CSANDRGRDEKLFF
V: TRBV20-1
D: TRBD1
size: few
J: TRBJ1-4

DNA: TGTGCCAGCAGACACGCGTCTGAAGCTTTCTTT
CDR3: CASRHASEAFF
V: TRBV12-3/TRBV12-4
D: .
size: many
J: TRBJ1-1

DNA: TGTGCCGCTGTTGGCACTGAAGCTTTCTTT
CDR3: CAAVGTEAFF
V: TRBV28
D: .
size: many
J: TRBJ1-1

DNA: TGTGCCAGTTGCATCGGGGCATCCTACGAGCAGTACTTC
CDR3: CASCIGASYEQYF
V: TRBV6-6
D: .
size: few
J: TRBJ2-7

DNA: TGTGCCAGCAGCTTAGTTTTTGTGATCGGGACGCGGAACACTGAAGCTTTCTTT
CDR3: CASSLVFVIGTRNTEAFF
V: TRBV7-9
D: .
size: many
J: TRBJ1-1

DNA: TGCAGTGCTAGATTCCAGGGGTCTAATGAAAAACTGTTTTTT
CDR3: CSARFQGSNEKLFF
V: TRBV20-1
D: .
size: many
J: TRBJ1-4

DNA: TGCGCCAGCAGCATAGCCCCGGGACGGGGGTCAGATACGCAGTATTTT
CDR3: CASSIAPGRGSDTQYF
V: TRBV5-1
D: .
size: many
J: TRBJ2-3

DNA: TGCGCCAGCAGCGTCGGGGTCGGTTACGAGCAGTACTTC
CDR3: CASSVGVGYEQYF
V: TRBV5-1
D: .
size: many
J: TRBJ2-7

DNA: TGTGCCACCGCTAGCGGGGGGCCGAGTGATGAGCAGTTCTTC
CDR3: CATASGGPSDEQFF
V: TRBV10-3
D: TRBD2
size: .
J: TRBJ2-1

DNA: TGCAGTGCTAGAGATTGGCAGACCGGAAACACCATATATTTT
CDR3: CSARDWQTGNTIYF
V: TRBV20-1
D: .
size: many
J: TRBJ1-3

DNA: TGTGCCAGCAGTGACGGGGACAGGGGGAATTACGAGCAGTACTTC
CDR3: CASSDGDRGNYEQYF
V: TRBV6-1
D: TRBD1
size: .
J: TRBJ2-7